This passage covers 11 T cell receptor beta chains from one sample sequenced in a study of T-cell reconstitution after alpha-beta-depleted transplantation in children. Preparation of the TCRbeta library was carried out with unique molecular identifiers. Using its own MiXCR run on the PCR reads, TCRdb lists one record per CDR3 protein. The table records some 600,000 distinct CDR3 sequences, approximately 13% of them present only once. The sample consisted of PBMCs, mostly from graft donor cells, taken 360 days after TCRalphabeta/CD19-depleted stem cell transplant. These receptors were taken from a male patient younger than 18 who had a stem cell transplant for acute myeloid leukemia, so the T cells may come from the graft donor.

This rearrangement joins TRBV30 to TRBJ2-7, with D maybe TRBD2 (5 bases). The CDR3 spans 12 residues. V was trimmed by 0 bases and J by 3 bases, leaving 6 bases between them. Germline assignment: CDR1 GTSNPN and CDR2 SVGIG (reference sequence). The CDR3 DNA reads as TGTGCCTGGAGTGTCCGGGGCTACGAGCAGTACTTC. Translated: CAWSVRGYEQYF.

The chain carries TRBV12-3 or TRBV12-4 and TRBJ2-1, with D possibly being TRBD2 (6 bases). The V end lost 8 bases, the J end lost 0 bases, and 11 bases lay between the germline ends. The CDR3 is made up of 14 amino acids. The chain's CDR3 is CASWGESSYNEQFF. The CDR3, as DNA: TGTGCCAGCTGGGGGGAGAGCTCCTACAATGAGCAGTTCTTC.

This clonotype was picked up a small number of times. The gene calls are TRBV12-3 or TRBV12-4 and TRBJ1-6, with a tentative D call TRBD1 (5 bases). The CDR3 covers 13 residues. Trimming cost V 5 bases and J 11 bases, with 13 bases left between them. The DNA of the CDR3 is TGTGCCAGCAGTCCAGGGAAGTCAACACCCCTCCACTTT. Amino acids: CASSPGKSTPLHF.

The table lists this clonotype with many counts. CDR3 amino acids: CASNQHEQYF. The CDR3 DNA reads TGTGCCAGCAACCAACACGAGCAGTACTTC. The rearrangement uses TRBV21-1 and TRBJ2-7. TRBV21-1 is labeled a pseudogene. This CDR3 contains 10 residues.

The gene calls are TRBV4-3 and TRBJ2-7, with TRBD2 matching over 9 bases. Germline CDR1 LGHNA, CDR2 YSLEER. This CDR3 is 20 amino acids long. J was trimmed by 7 bases and V by 0 bases; bases with no gene match: 22. CDR3 bases: TGCGCCAGCAGCCAAGATGCCCACAAGATGGTGAAGAGCGGGAGGAATGAGCAGTACTTC. This codes for CASSQDAHKMVKSGRNEQYF.

In DNA, the CDR3 is TGTGCCAGCAGGGAGGGGATCTCTACGCAGTATTTT. This encodes CASREGISTQYF. This chain joins TRBV2 and TRBJ2-3, with a weak D call TRBD2 (6 bases). The V end lost 6 bases, the J end lost 8 bases, and 12 bases lay between the germline ends. This CDR3 contains 12 residues. Germline CDR1 SNHLY, CDR2 FYNNEI. The full variable domain, in which reference TRBV2 and TRBJ2-3 provide the parts outside the CDR3, is EPEVTQTPSHQVTQMGQEVILRCVPISNHLYFYWYRQILGQKVEFLVSFYNNEISEKSEIFDDQFSVERPDGSNFTLKIRSTKLEDSAMYFCASREGISTQYFGPGTRLTVL.

This clonotype has only a few counts. The chain is built from TRBV7-9 and TRBJ2-7; no firm D call. The CDR3 spans 12 residues. V lost 5 bases and J 3 bases, leaving 8 bases between the germline ends. CDR1 and CDR2 (germline): SEHNR, FQNEAQ (reference sequence). CDR3 in amino acids: CASSTKSYEQYF. DNA for the CDR3: TGTGCCAGCAGCACCAAGAGCTACGAGCAGTACTTC. Full variable domain (remainder filled in from reference TRBV7-9 and TRBJ2-7): DTGVSQNPRHKITKRGQNVTFRCDPISEHNRLYWYRQTLGQGPEFLTYFQNEAQLEKSRLLSDRFSAERPKGSFSTLEIQRTEQGDSAMYLCASSTKSYEQYFGPGTRLTVT.

The chain has TRBV29-1 and TRBJ2-7; the D gene is possibly TRBD1 (6 bases). CDR3 length: 13 residues. The ends were cut back, 2 bases at V and 6 bases at J, with 14 bases in the middle. Looked up from germline, CDR1 is SQVTM and CDR2 is ANQGSEA. The CDR3 DNA follows: TGCAGCGTTGAATTGACAGGTCAGGGCGAGCAGTACTTC. Its translation: CSVELTGQGEQYF.

A few counts support this clonotype. The V and J genes are TRBV4-3 and TRBJ1-2; D remains ambiguous. Trimming left V 1 base short and J 1 base short, with 7 bases between. This CDR3 region has 14 residues. From germline, CDR1 is LGHNA and CDR2 YSLEER. This CDR3 reads CASSQGSLNYGYTF. CDR3 coding DNA: TGCGCCAGCAGCCAAGGGTCCCTTAACTATGGCTACACCTTC.

At least ten counts were recorded for this clonotype. V gene TRBV9 combines with J gene TRBJ2-1, with 8 bases matching TRBD2. The ends lost 1 base at V and 9 bases at J; junction bases unmatched: 9. The germline CDR1 and CDR2 sequences are SGDLS and YYNGEE. This CDR3 region has 15 residues. The CDR3 sequence: CASSVQAGDNGEQFF. CDR3 nucleotides: TGTGCCAGCAGCGTACAAGCGGGAGATAATGGTGAGCAGTTCTTC.

This clonotype was observed a handful of times. The chain combines TRBV6-1 with TRBJ2-1; 8 nucleotides match TRBD2. Trimming at V came to 11 bases and at J to 8 bases, leaving 14 bases not matched to a gene. Germline assignment: CDR1 MNHNS and CDR2 SASEGT. This CDR3 is built from 14 residues. CDR3 residues: CALQSGRAVDEQFF. DNA for the CDR3: TGTGCCTTACAAAGCGGGAGAGCGGTCGATGAGCAGTTCTTC.